This TCR beta chain is from a study of blood T cell repertoires in COVID-19. About the research overall: Italy, Spain and the United States were the sources of the convalescent and acute COVID-19 samples. Sample material is recorded as cDNA or gDNA derived from T cells, B-cell-depleted T cells, or PBMCs.

Germline values: CDR1 LGHNA, CDR2 YSLEER. The CDR3 sequence is 13 residues long. The V end lost 4 bases, the J end lost 4 bases, and 11 bases lay between the germline ends. Original data processing: Reference gene primer amplification yielded estimated nucleated cell counts. TCRdb's table, derived via immunoSEQ multiplex PCR, lists solely in-frame clones and lacks some. The D gene and trimming were derived from the DNA, and the V and J assignments and clone size from that table. The repertoire holds about 100,000 clones, with 85% as singletons. The rearrangement uses TRBV4-3 and TRBJ2-7; maybe TRBD1 (6 bases). Sample: peripheral blood. This receptor was obtained from a human donor in a cohort sampled during active COVID-19. CDR3 bases: TGCGCCAGCAGCCGGGACACGAGATACGAGCAGTACTTC. Its protein is CASSRDTRYEQYF.